This TCR beta chain was found in a study of spatial heterogeneity in lung cancer. Every TCR cDNA molecule carried a tag that served as a unique molecular identifier. Using its own MiXCR run on the 5' RACE reads, TCRdb lists one record per CDR3 protein. Of 45,000 to 55,000 distinct CDR3 sequences listed, less than 5.5% are singletons. Sample time point: sample taken at primary tumor resection. The 65 or so donors had untreated early-stage non-small cell lung cancer. Unsorted whole RNA from tumor, nontumor lung or frozen PBMC underwent sequencing. This clonotype has a count of ten or more. This TCR derives from a male donor with early-stage non-small cell lung cancer. This specimen was PBMCs, taken at surgery.

The CDR3 reads CASSHRDGSYEQYF. As DNA, the CDR3 is TGTGCCAGCAGCCACCGGGACGGATCCTACGAGCAGTACTTC. J is TRBJ2-7 and V is TRBV7-9; D may be TRBD1 or TRBD2 (5 bases each). Trimming pared 5 bases from V and 1 base from J, leaving 12 bases between. The length of the CDR3 is 14 residues. Germline lookup yields CDR1 SEHNR and CDR2 FQNEAQ (reference sequence).